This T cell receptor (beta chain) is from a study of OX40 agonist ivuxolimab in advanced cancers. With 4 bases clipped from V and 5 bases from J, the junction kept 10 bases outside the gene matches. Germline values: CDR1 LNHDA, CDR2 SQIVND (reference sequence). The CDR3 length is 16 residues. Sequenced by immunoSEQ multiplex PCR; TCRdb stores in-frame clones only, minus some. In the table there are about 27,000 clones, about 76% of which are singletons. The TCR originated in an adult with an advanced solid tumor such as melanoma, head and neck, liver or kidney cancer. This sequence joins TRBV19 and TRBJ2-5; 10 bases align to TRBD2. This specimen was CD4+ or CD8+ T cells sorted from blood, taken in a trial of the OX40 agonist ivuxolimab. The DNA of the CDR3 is TGTGCCAGTAGTAGAACTAGCGGGGTTCACGGCGAGACCCAGTACTTC. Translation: CASSRTSGVHGETQYF.